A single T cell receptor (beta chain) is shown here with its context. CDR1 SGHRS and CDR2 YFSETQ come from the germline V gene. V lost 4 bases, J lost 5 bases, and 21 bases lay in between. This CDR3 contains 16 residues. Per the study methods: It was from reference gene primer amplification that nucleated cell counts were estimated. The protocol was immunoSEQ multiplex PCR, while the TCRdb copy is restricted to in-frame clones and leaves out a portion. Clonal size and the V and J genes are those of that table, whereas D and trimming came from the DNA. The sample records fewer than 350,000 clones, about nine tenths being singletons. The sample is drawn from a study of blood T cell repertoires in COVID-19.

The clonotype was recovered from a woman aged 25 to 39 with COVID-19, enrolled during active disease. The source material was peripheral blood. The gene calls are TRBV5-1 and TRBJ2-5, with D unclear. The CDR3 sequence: CASSPLPEREGETQYF. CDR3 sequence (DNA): TGCGCCAGCAGCCCCCTCCCGGAGCGCGAAGGCGAGACCCAGTACTTC.